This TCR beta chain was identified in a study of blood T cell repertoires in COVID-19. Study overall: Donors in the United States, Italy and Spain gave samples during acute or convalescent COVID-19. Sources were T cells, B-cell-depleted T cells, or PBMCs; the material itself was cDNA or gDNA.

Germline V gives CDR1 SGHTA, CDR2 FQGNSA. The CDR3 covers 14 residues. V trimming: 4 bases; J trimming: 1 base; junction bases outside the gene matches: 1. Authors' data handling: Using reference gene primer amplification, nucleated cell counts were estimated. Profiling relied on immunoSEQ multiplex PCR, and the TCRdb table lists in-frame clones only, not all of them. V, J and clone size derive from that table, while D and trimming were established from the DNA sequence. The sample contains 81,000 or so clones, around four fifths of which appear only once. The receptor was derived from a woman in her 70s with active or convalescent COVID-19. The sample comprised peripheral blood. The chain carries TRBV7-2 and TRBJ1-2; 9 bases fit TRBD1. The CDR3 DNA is TGTGCCAGCAGCTCGACAGGGGGTAACTATGGCTACACCTTC. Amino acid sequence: CASSSTGGNYGYTF. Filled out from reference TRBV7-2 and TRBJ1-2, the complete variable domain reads GAGVSQSPSNKVTEKGKDVELRCDPISGHTALYWYRQSLGQGLEFLIYFQGNSAPDKSGLPSDRFSAERTGGSVSTLTIQRTQQEDSAVYLCASSSTGGNYGYTFGSGTRLTVV.